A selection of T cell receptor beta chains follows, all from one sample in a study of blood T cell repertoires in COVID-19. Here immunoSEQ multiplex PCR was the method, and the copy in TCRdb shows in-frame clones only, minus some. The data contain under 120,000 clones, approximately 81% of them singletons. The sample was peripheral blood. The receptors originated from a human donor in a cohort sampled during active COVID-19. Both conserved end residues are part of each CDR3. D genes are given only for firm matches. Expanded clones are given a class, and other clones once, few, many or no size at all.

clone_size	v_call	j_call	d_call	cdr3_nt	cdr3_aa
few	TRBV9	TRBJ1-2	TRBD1	TGTGCCAGCAGCGGGGGACAGGGCTACTATGGCTACACCTTC	CASSGGQGYYGYTF
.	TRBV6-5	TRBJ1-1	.	TGTGCCAGCAGTCCGGTTTCGGGGGGGGAAGCTTTCTTT	CASSPVSGGEAFF
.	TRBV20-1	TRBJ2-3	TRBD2	TGCAGTGCTAGTCGGAGGACTAGGGCAGTCAGCACAGATACGCAGTATTTT	CSASRRTRAVSTDTQYF
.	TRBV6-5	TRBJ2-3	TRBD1	TGTGCCAGCAGCGGGACAGCCGACGATACGCAGTATTTT	CASSGTADDTQYF
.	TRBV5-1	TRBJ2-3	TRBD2	TGCGCCAGCAGCTTTGGGGGACTAGCGGGCGGCACAGATACGCAGTATTTT	CASSFGGLAGGTDTQYF
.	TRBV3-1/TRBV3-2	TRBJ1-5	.	TGTGCCAGCAGCCAAGGGTCCCTTAGTAATCAGCCCCAGCATTTT	CASSQGSLSNQPQHF
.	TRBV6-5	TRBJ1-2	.	TGTGCCAGCAGTTTGCGACAAGACTATGGCTACACCTTC	CASSLRQDYGYTF
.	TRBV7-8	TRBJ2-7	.	TGTGCCAGCAGCTTAGAACGGGGAGAGCAGTACTTC	CASSLERGEQYF
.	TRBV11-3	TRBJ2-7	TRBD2	TGTGCCAGCAGTTCAGACGCGACTAGCGGCTCCTACGAGCAGTACTTC	CASSSDATSGSYEQYF
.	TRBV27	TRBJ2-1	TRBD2	TGTGCCAGCACCCAGAGAGCGGGAGATTATGGCGTACAGTTCTTC	CASTQRAGDYGVQFF
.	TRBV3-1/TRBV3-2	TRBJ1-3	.	TGTGCCAGCAGCCTACAGGGCCCGCTCTCTGGAAACACCATATATTTT	CASSLQGPLSGNTIYF
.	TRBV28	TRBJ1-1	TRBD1	TGTGCCATCGAAGGAAAGACTAGGGGGCGTAGAACTGAAGCTTTCTTT	CAIEGKTRGRRTEAFF
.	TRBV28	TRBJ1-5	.	TGTGCCAGCAGACAGGGAAATCAGCCCCAGCATTTT	CASRQGNQPQHF
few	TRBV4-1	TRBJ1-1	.	TGCGCCAGCAGCCAGGTGGAGGGAGACACTGAAGCTTTCTTT	CASSQVEGDTEAFF
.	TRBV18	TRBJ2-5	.	TGTGCCAGCTCACCAGGCCCAGGAAGGGAGACCCAGTACTTC	CASSPGPGRETQYF
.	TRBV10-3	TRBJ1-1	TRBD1	TGTGCCATCAATCCGGACAGGGGCGCCCCTGAAGCTTTCTTT	CAINPDRGAPEAFF
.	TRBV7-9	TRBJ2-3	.	TGTGCCAGCAGCTTAGGAGTGATTGGCACAGATACGCAGTATTTT	CASSLGVIGTDTQYF
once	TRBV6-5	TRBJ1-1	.	TGTGCCAGCAAGAGATCCTTGAACACTGAAGCTTTCTTT	CASKRSLNTEAFF
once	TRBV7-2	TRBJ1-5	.	TGTGCCAGCAGCTTAGAAGGGACACAAAATCAGCCCCAGCATTTT	CASSLEGTQNQPQHF
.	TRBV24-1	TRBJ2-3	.	TGTGCTGCACAGGGTTCTACAGATACGCAGTATTTT	CAAQGSTDTQYF
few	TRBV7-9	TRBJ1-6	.	TGTGCCAGCAGCTTAGGGGGACTGTCACCCCTCCACTTT	CASSLGGLSPLHF
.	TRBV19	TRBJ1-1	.	TGTGCCAGTAGTTCTGGGGGGGGAAGCACTGAAGCTTTCTTT	CASSSGGGSTEAFF
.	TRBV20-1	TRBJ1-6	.	TGCAGTGCTAGTGCGGAGAGCTCCTATAATTCACCCCTCCACTTT	CSASAESSYNSPLHF
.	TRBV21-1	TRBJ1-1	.	TGTGCCAGCAGCAAACAGGCGTCACAGATGGGGAACACTGAAGCTTTCTTT	CASSKQASQMGNTEAFF
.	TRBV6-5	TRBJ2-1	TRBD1	TGTGCCAGCAGGGACGGGACAGGGAGACGGGAGCAGTTCTTC	CASRDGTGRREQFF
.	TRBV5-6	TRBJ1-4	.	TGTGCCAGCAGCCCACTGGGCAATAATGAAAAACTGTTTTTT	CASSPLGNNEKLFF
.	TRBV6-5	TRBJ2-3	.	TGTGCCAGCAGATCTTCTAGTGTTCTACCAGATACGCAGTATTTT	CASRSSSVLPDTQYF
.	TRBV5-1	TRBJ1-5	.	TGCGCCAGCAGCTTGGACGGACAGCAGCCCCAGCATTTT	CASSLDGQQPQHF
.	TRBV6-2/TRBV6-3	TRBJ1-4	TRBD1	TGTGCCAGCAGCAAGGGACAGTCAACTAATGAAAAACTGTTTTTT	CASSKGQSTNEKLFF
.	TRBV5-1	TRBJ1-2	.	TGCGCCAGCAGGGGTCGACAGGAAGATGGCTACACCTTC	CASRGRQEDGYTF
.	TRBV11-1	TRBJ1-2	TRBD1	TGTGCCAGCAGCCGCACAGGGGGCTCGCACTATGGCTACACCTTC	CASSRTGGSHYGYTF
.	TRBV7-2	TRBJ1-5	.	TGTGCCAGCAGCTTTGGAGGGGGGGTTGAGCCCCAGCATTTT	CASSFGGGVEPQHF
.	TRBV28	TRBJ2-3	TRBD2	TGTGCCAGCCGAGTCGGGACTACCACAGATACGCAGTATTTT	CASRVGTTTDTQYF
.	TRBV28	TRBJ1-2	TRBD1	TGTGCCAGCTGGAAACAGGGGGCGGGTGGCTACACCTTC	CASWKQGAGGYTF
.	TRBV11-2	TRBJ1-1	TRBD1	TGTGCCAGCAGCGCAGGGACAGCCACTGAAGCTTTCTTT	CASSAGTATEAFF